The T cell receptor beta chain described here comes from a study of blood T cells in healthy people across ages. Looking at the study overall: About one barcoded beta molecule per two T cells was captured by template switching. Points from the study as a whole: Diversity was estimated from one million T cells, and these estimates were considered underestimates.

PCR was performed a second time for about 7 to 12 cycles using a sample-barcoded 5' primer and a J-beta primer mix. Each of the cDNA molecules was tagged by a template-switch adaptor with 12 random nucleotides. Every sample gave at least 2.5 million paired-end reads containing CDR3. TCRdb re-analysed the 5' RACE reads in MiXCR, keeping a single row per CDR3 protein. The sample records about 760,000 distinct CDR3 sequences, approximately 60% being singletons. For this clonotype: Its antigen remains unidentified.

This CDR3 has 15 amino acids. Germline V CDR1 and CDR2: LGHNA, YSLEER. The chain couples TRBV4-3 to TRBJ2-5; 9 bases match TRBD1. The J call may be incorrect, as the DNA end agrees better with TRBJ2-7. Material for sequencing was blood. The clonotype comes from a man aged 40-50 years in good health. DNA of the CDR3: TGCGCCAGCAGCCAAGCCGGACAGGGGATTGTCGAGCAGTACTTC. Amino acids: CASSQAGQGIVEQYF.